A selection of T cell receptor beta chains follows, all from one sample in a study of beta chain features in type 1 diabetes. The protocol was immunoSEQ multiplex PCR, while the TCRdb copy is restricted to in-frame clones and leaves out a portion. The table records around 500,000 clones, about 10% of them present only once. Sequenced material: naive CD4+ T cells from blood. These receptors originate from a woman younger than 35 in good health. Both conserved end residues are part of each CDR3. A D gene is named only where the DNA matches it firmly. Not all rows give a size; the values are once, few, many and, for expanded clones, a class.

V	size	J	D	length	DNA	CDR3
TRBV28	few	TRBJ2-6	NA	15	TGTGCCAGCAGTTTAGGAGGGACTGGGGCCAACGTCCTGACTTTC	CASSLGGTGANVLTF
TRBV29-1	NA	TRBJ1-1	NA	11	TGCAGCGTTGAGAAAGTCACTGAAGCTTTCTTT	CSVEKVTEAFF
TRBV2	NA	TRBJ2-5	NA	13	TGTGCCAGCGGGCTGTGGGGGCAAGAGACCCAGTACTTC	CASGLWGQETQYF
TRBV7-8	NA	TRBJ1-5	NA	15	TGTGCCAGCAGCTTTCAGGGAGGGATCAATCAGCCCCAGCATTTT	CASSFQGGINQPQHF
TRBV7-2	few	TRBJ1-2	NA	13	TGTGCCAGCAGCCCCGAAAACAGAAATGGCTACACCTTC	CASSPENRNGYTF
TRBV30	few	TRBJ2-7	TRBD2	18	TGTGCCTGGAGTAGACTAGCGGGAGCCACAAACAAACCCTACGAGCAGTACTTC	CAWSRLAGATNKPYEQYF
TRBV4-1	few	TRBJ2-1	NA	13	TGCGCCAGCAGCCAAGGGCTGGTCAATGAGCAGTTCTTC	CASSQGLVNEQFF
TRBV4-2	NA	TRBJ2-5	NA	14	TGTGCCAGCAGCCAAGAAGACCCCATGGGGACCCAGTACTTC	CASSQEDPMGTQYF
TRBV7-7	NA	TRBJ2-2	TRBD1	15	TGTGCTAGCAGCTCTCCCGGGACAGGGACCGGGGAGCTGTTTTTT	CASSSPGTGTGELFF
TRBV5-6	NA	TRBJ2-2	NA	16	TGTGCCAGCAGCTTGGTTGCAGGAAGGTACACCGGGGAGCTGTTTTTT	CASSLVAGRYTGELFF
TRBV9	few	TRBJ2-1	NA	12	TGTGCCAGCAGCGTAGGCCGGTATGAGCAGTTCTTC	CASSVGRYEQFF
TRBV7-2	few	TRBJ2-5	NA	14	TGTGCCAGCAGCAAAAGGCGGCTAAGGGAGACCCAGTACTTC	CASSKRRLRETQYF
TRBV29-1	few	TRBJ1-2	NA	15	TGCAGCGTTATGGGGCCGTTTACAGGGAACTATGGCTACACCTTC	CSVMGPFTGNYGYTF
TRBV9	NA	TRBJ2-1	NA	17	TGTGCCAGCAGCGTAGCTGAGGGACGGGAATCCTACAATGAGCAGTTCTTC	CASSVAEGRESYNEQFF
TRBV6-5	few	TRBJ1-6	NA	15	TGTGCCAGCAGTGGGACGAGCTCCTATAATTCACCCCTCCACTTT	CASSGTSSYNSPLHF
TRBV12-5	few	TRBJ2-1	TRBD2	17	TGTGCTAGTGGACCCAAAACTTTCGGGGGGGATTACAATGAGCAGTTCTTC	CASGPKTFGGDYNEQFF
TRBV27	NA	TRBJ1-4	TRBD1	15	TGTGCCAGCAGTTTCAACAGGGGGACTAATGAAAAACTGTTTTTT	CASSFNRGTNEKLFF
TRBV7-9	NA	TRBJ2-7	NA	13	TGTGCCAGCAGCTTAGATGAGGACTACGAGCAGTACTTC	CASSLDEDYEQYF
TRBV30	few	TRBJ2-2	NA	14	TGTGCCTGGAGGATGACAGGGAACACCGGGGAGCTGTTTTTT	CAWRMTGNTGELFF
TRBV18	few	TRBJ1-1	TRBD1	16	TGTGCCAGCTCACCATTCGGACAGGTGGGCGGCACTGAAGCTTTCTTT	CASSPFGQVGGTEAFF
TRBV4-1	few	TRBJ2-1	NA	17	TGCGCCAGCAGCCAAGTCGGGACCGCGTCAATGGGGAGTGAGCAGTTCTTC	CASSQVGTASMGSEQFF
TRBV4-2	few	TRBJ1-2	NA	15	TGTGCCAGCAGCCAAGATGCAGGGAATAACTATGGCTACACCTTC	CASSQDAGNNYGYTF
TRBV6-5	few	TRBJ2-1	NA	14	TGTGCCAGCAGTTACTCCGGACGGCTCAATGAGCAGTTCTTC	CASSYSGRLNEQFF
TRBV7-9	NA	TRBJ2-1	TRBD2	15	TGTGCCAGCAGCATGGGCGGGCGGGAGTATAATGAGCAGTTCTTC	CASSMGGREYNEQFF
TRBV7-2	few	TRBJ2-5	NA	14	TGTGCCAGCAGCTTTTCAGGGAGCGGGGAGACCCAGTACTTC	CASSFSGSGETQYF
TRBV6-5	NA	TRBJ1-5	NA	12	TGTGCCAGCAGTTACTCCGGGGGGCCCCAGCATTTT	CASSYSGGPQHF
TRBV29-1	NA	TRBJ2-1	TRBD2	12	TGCAGCCTGCGGGGGGTCTACAATGAGCAGTTCTTC	CSLRGVYNEQFF
TRBV2	NA	TRBJ1-5	NA	13	TGTGCCAGCACCCTGGACTCGCGTCAGCCCCAGCATTTT	CASTLDSRQPQHF
TRBV6-6	few	TRBJ1-1	NA	13	TGTGCCAGCAGTTACTCTTGGGGCACTGAAGCTTTCTTT	CASSYSWGTEAFF
TRBV4-3	few	TRBJ1-4	NA	17	TGCGCCAGCAGCCAACGGAAACAGGGAGCAACTAATGAAAAACTGTTTTTT	CASSQRKQGATNEKLFF
TRBV27	NA	TRBJ1-5	NA	14	TGTGCCAGCAGTCCGAGAGGGGGCAATCAGCCCCAGCATTTT	CASSPRGGNQPQHF
TRBV29-1	NA	TRBJ2-3	TRBD1	13	TGCAGCGGGGACAGATCACACACAGATACGCAGTATTTT	CSGDRSHTDTQYF
TRBV29-1	NA	TRBJ1-2	NA	17	TGCAGCAGTCCCCTGGGGGCAGCAAGACGCCTAGGGGATGGCTACACCTTC	CSSPLGAARRLGDGYTF
TRBV6-6	NA	TRBJ1-6	NA	12	TGTGCCAGCAGTTACTCGACTTCACCCCTCCACTTT	CASSYSTSPLHF
TRBV10-3	few	TRBJ1-2	NA	15	TGTGCCATCAGTGGCCGCGGTTCTGAGGGCTCGGACTACACCTTC	CAISGRGSEGSDYTF
TRBV28	few	TRBJ2-1	NA	14	TGTGCCAGCAGTCCCCTCGGGGTAGATAATGAGCAGTTCTTC	CASSPLGVDNEQFF